These 29 T cell receptor beta chains came from one sample sequenced in a study of blood T cell repertoires in COVID-19. Sequencing was performed with immunoSEQ multiplex PCR; in TCRdb, only in-frame clones are kept and a portion is missing. The sample holds a few hundred thousand clones, around 87% seen once. The sequenced material came from PBMCs or T cells enriched from blood (not recorded which). These receptors all stem from a woman under 30 with acute COVID-19.

V is TRBV10-3 and J is TRBJ1-5; D is perhaps TRBD1 (5 bases). The V and J ends lost 9 bases and 2 bases respectively, with 8 bases between them. Germline V gene lookup returns CDR1 ENHRY and CDR2 SYGVKD. The CDR3 runs 12 residues. This CDR3 reads CAMGGGNQPQHF. The CDR3 coding sequence is TGTGCCATGGGGGGGGGCAATCAGCCCCAGCATTTT.

This rearrangement joins TRBV27 to TRBJ2-7, with 9 bases identical to TRBD2. The CDR3 has 15 amino acids. V lost 5 bases to trimming and J lost 7 bases; unmatched junction nucleotides: 12. CDR1 is MNHEY, CDR2 SMNVEV, per germline (reference sequence). CDR3 DNA: TGTGCCAGCAGTCCTAGCGGGACGCCCCCGGGGGAGCAGTACTTC. Its translation is CASSPSGTPPGEQYF.

The V call is TRBV27, the J call TRBJ2-1; 11 nucleotides line up with TRBD2. The CDR3 is 15 amino acids. After removal of 4 bases from V and 8 bases from J, the junction contained 7 bases not matched to a gene. Germline values: CDR1 MNHEY, CDR2 SMNVEV (reference sequence). For the CDR3, the DNA is TGTGCCAGCAGTTGGCGGAGTAGCGGGAGGGATGAGCAGTTCTTC. Translation: CASSWRSSGRDEQFF.

With respect to this clone: Mismatch with germline at one junction end may stem from a read error. V and J are TRBV27 and TRBJ1-6, with 7 bases matching TRBD1. Germline V lookup: CDR1 MNHEY, CDR2 SMNVEV (reference sequence). The CDR3 is 14 residues long. CDR3 sequence: CASGFHRGNSPLHF. The CDR3 coding sequence is TGTGCCAGCGGTTTCCACAGGGGTAATTCACCCCTCCACTTT.

The DNA for the CDR3 is TGTGCCAGTAGTATCATCACAGAAGCAAATTCACCCCTCCACTTT. This codes for CASSIITEANSPLHF. The chain uses TRBV19 and TRBJ1-6; D is ambiguous. Germline V gene lookup returns CDR1 LNHDA and CDR2 SQIVND (reference sequence). Trimming stripped 3 bases from V and 7 bases from J, with 13 bases between. The CDR3 has 15 residues.

The V call is TRBV9, the J call TRBJ2-1; 9 bases fit TRBD2. The germline V gene has CDR1 SGDLS and CDR2 YYNGEE. The CDR3 runs 14 residues. V lost 3 bases, J lost 7 bases, and 5 bases stayed unmatched. The CDR3 nucleotides read TGTGCCAGCAGCGGTAGCGGGAGTGAGAATGAGCAGTTCTTC. Its translation is CASSGSGSENEQFF.

This clone appeared a single time. The chain employs TRBV7-2 and TRBJ2-7; TRBD2 might be the D (5 bases). The CDR3 is 15 residues long. Between the trimmed V and J ends, which lost 2 bases and 2 bases, there was a span of 13 bases. Germline CDR1 is SGHTA and CDR2 is FQGNSA. CDR3 protein: CASSLTSGAAYEQYF. CDR3 nucleotide sequence: TGTGCCAGCAGCTTAACCAGCGGAGCAGCCTACGAGCAGTACTTC.

Only one count was recorded for this clone. As DNA, the CDR3 is TGTGCCAGCAGCTGGACAGAATCCTCTGGGGCCAACGTCCTGACTTTC. Its translation is CASSWTESSGANVLTF. This chain links TRBV7-3 with TRBJ2-6; TRBD1 might be the D (6 bases). Germline V gene data show CDR1 as SGHTA and CDR2 as FQGTGA. This CDR3 has 16 amino acids. Trimming cost V 4 bases and J 0 bases, with 10 bases left between them.

The chain uses TRBV14 and TRBJ2-5, with D possibly TRBD2 on 7 matching bases. Trimming took 8 bases from V and 4 from J, leaving 17 bases between them. The CDR3 is 14 residues long. Germline V gene data show CDR1 as SGHDN and CDR2 as FVKESK. The CDR3 DNA is TGTGCCAGCGGCCCCGGGGGGCGCGGAGAGACCCAGTACTTC. As protein: CASGPGGRGETQYF.

The chain has TRBV23-1 and TRBJ2-1; D gene unclear. TRBV23-1 is designated an ORF whose function remains uncertain. This CDR3 spans 13 amino acids. The ends were cut back, 0 bases at V and 7 bases at J, with 7 bases in the middle. The chain's CDR3 is CASSQSAGNEQFF. The CDR3 coding sequence is TGCGCCAGCAGTCAATCCGCCGGGAATGAGCAGTTCTTC.

The genes are TRBV4-2 and TRBJ2-4; D is possibly TRBD2 (6 bases). Germline lookup yields CDR1 LGHNA and CDR2 YNFKEQ. The CDR3 sequence is 20 residues long. Between the trimmed V and J ends, which lost 0 bases and 0 bases, there was a span of 21 bases. This chain's CDR3 is CASSQDKSGRPYLAKNIQYF. The DNA of the CDR3 is TGTGCCAGCAGCCAAGATAAAAGCGGGCGCCCCTACTTAGCCAAAAACATTCAGTACTTC.

The chain recombines TRBV6-5 with TRBJ1-2, with TRBD1 as a possible D gene (5 bases). Germline V gives CDR1 MNHEY, CDR2 SVGAGI. Trimming removed 10 bases at V and 7 bases at J, with 16 bases between. The CDR3 spans 12 residues. The CDR3 nucleotides are TGTGCCACCTTACAGGATCTCTCTGGCTACACCTTC. Its translation: CATLQDLSGYTF.

The chain carries TRBV28 and TRBJ2-7; tentatively, D is TRBD1 (6 bases). This CDR3 comprises 14 residues. Trimming left V 5 bases short and J 4 bases short, with 15 bases between. Per the germline V gene, CDR1 is MDHEN and CDR2 is SYDVKM. CDR3 coding DNA: TGTGCCAGCAGTGCTTTAGGACAGAAGTACGAGCAGTACTTC. The encoded protein is CASSALGQKYEQYF. Variable domain in full (rest from reference TRBV28 and TRBJ2-7): DVKVTQSSRYLVKRTGEKVFLECVQDMDHENMFWYRQDPGLGLRLIYFSYDVKMKEKGDIPEGYSVSREKKERFSLILESASTNQTSMYLCASSALGQKYEQYFGPGTRLTVT.

The chain has TRBV10-3 and TRBJ1-1; tentatively, D is TRBD1 (6 bases). V dropped 4 bases and J dropped 3 bases, with 15 bases sitting between them. The CDR3 covers 15 residues. Germline V gene lookup returns CDR1 ENHRY and CDR2 SYGVKD. In nucleotides, the CDR3 is TGTGCCATCAGTGCAGGGGCTCCTGGTTACACTGAAGCTTTCTTT. It yields the protein CAISAGAPGYTEAFF.

V usage is TRBV25-1 and J usage is TRBJ2-6; D is unresolved. Per the germline V gene, CDR1 is MGHDK and CDR2 is SYGVNS. Trimming shortened V by 7 bases and J by 4 bases, and 17 bases separated the two germline ends. The CDR3 contains 16 residues. The CDR3 loop is CASTQTTRGGANVLTF. Written as DNA, the CDR3 is TGTGCCAGCACCCAGACCACTCGCGGCGGGGCCAACGTCCTGACTTTC.

The chain recombines TRBV2 with TRBJ1-6; the match to TRBD1 covers 7 bases. Trimming cost V 6 bases and J 1 base; bases outside gene matches: 6. The CDR3 consists of 16 residues. CDR1 is SNHLY and CDR2 is FYNNEI in the germline V gene. Written as DNA, the CDR3 is TGTGCCAGCAGAGACAGGGAAGGGTCCTATAATTCACCCCTCCACTTT. Its translation: CASRDREGSYNSPLHF.

This chain links TRBV5-1 with TRBJ2-1; 9 nucleotides line up with TRBD1. J gave up 9 bases and V 1 base, and 8 bases lay outside the gene matches. The CDR3 is 15 residues long. Looked up from germline, CDR1 is SGHRS and CDR2 is YFSETQ. CDR3 in DNA: TGCGCCAGCAGCTTGACATTCGACAGGGGGATTGAGCAGTTCTTC. As protein: CASSLTFDRGIEQFF.

This clone came up a few times. Other DNA sequences in this specimen translate into the identical CDR3. The V gene is TRBV28, the J gene TRBJ1-2; D call uncertain. Germline V gene sequence: CDR1 MDHEN, CDR2 SYDVKM. CDR3 size: 12 residues. V lost 2 bases and J lost 4, with 5 bases in between. CDR3 sequence: CASSLAGYGYTF. CDR3 nucleotide sequence: TGTGCCAGCAGTTTAGCGGGCTATGGCTACACCTTC.

This chain uses TRBV24-1 with TRBJ2-1; maybe TRBD1 (6 bases). The germline CDR1 and CDR2 sequences are KGHDR and SFDVKD. CDR3 length equals 16 residues. Trimming cost V 5 bases and J 9 bases, with 22 bases left between them. CDR3 amino acids: CATSGAPATRGGEQFF. In DNA, the CDR3 is TGTGCCACCAGTGGCGCCCCAGCAACCAGGGGCGGTGAGCAGTTCTTC.

This chain uses TRBV28 with TRBJ2-3, with 7 bases fitting TRBD2. J gave up 2 bases and V 2 bases, and 10 bases lay outside the gene matches. Germline V lookup: CDR1 MDHEN, CDR2 SYDVKM. The CDR3 is made up of 17 amino acids. CDR3 region: CASSLPLLAATTDTQYF. DNA for the CDR3: TGTGCCAGCAGTTTACCGCTCCTAGCGGCAACCACAGATACGCAGTATTTT.

This sequence joins TRBV29-1 and TRBJ2-3, with 7 bases aligning to TRBD2. Germline assignment: CDR1 SQVTM and CDR2 ANQGSEA. The trim removed 5 bases at V and 5 bases at J, leaving 13 bases unmatched. The CDR3 totals 15 residues. CDR3 sequence reads: CSVSRLAQIGDTQYF. As DNA, the CDR3 is TGCAGCGTTTCTAGACTAGCCCAAATCGGAGATACGCAGTATTTT.

The genes are TRBV7-3 and TRBJ2-3, with 8 positions matching TRBD2. Germline V gene data show CDR1 as SGHTA and CDR2 as FQGTGA. Trimming took 3 bases from V and 5 from J; bases not matched to a gene: 7. The CDR3 is 15 residues long. DNA for the CDR3: TGTGCCAGCAGCTTGGTAGCGGGACTAGGAGATACGCAGTATTTT. Encoded protein: CASSLVAGLGDTQYF.

The sample holds a few counts of this clone. The chain has TRBV6-5 and TRBJ2-7; D not certain. CDR3 size: 12 residues. The germline V gene encodes CDR1 MNHEY and CDR2 SVGAGI. V was shortened by 4 bases and J by 3 bases, with 7 bases between the two germline ends. This chain's CDR3 is CASSSHSYEQYF. DNA of the CDR3: TGTGCCAGCAGTTCACACAGCTACGAGCAGTACTTC.

Only one count was recorded for this clone. The V call is TRBV27, the J call TRBJ2-7; the D is unclear. CDR3 length equals 15 residues. Germline loops: CDR1 MNHEY, CDR2 SMNVEV (reference sequence). V lost 4 bases and J 7 bases, leaving 20 bases between the germline ends. In DNA form, the CDR3 reads TGTGCCAGCAGTTCAGCACACCTCCAGGCTTGGGAGCAGTACTTC. It codes for CASSSAHLQAWEQYF.

The V and J genes are TRBV7-2 and TRBJ1-5; the D gene is possibly TRBD1 (5 bases). CDR1 and CDR2 (germline): SGHTA, FQGNSA. The CDR3 runs 12 residues. V lost 3 bases and J lost 7, with 7 bases in between. The CDR3 DNA reads as TGTGCCAGCAGCTTCCAGGGCCAGCCCCAGCATTTT. Protein: CASSFQGQPQHF.

This clone was observed a single time. The chain has TRBV19 and TRBJ1-4, with a tentative D call TRBD1 (5 bases). There are 13 residues in the CDR3. CDR1 is LNHDA, CDR2 SQIVND, per germline (reference sequence). With 7 bases removed from V and 6 bases from J, the gap between germline ends came to 12 bases. CDR3: CASIRSRDEKLFF. CDR3 in DNA: TGTGCCAGTATACGAAGCAGGGATGAAAAACTGTTTTTT.

This chain links TRBV28 with TRBJ1-3; TRBD1 matches at 8 bases. The length of the CDR3 is 16 residues. V was pared by 6 bases and J by 4 bases, with 11 bases of the junction left unmatched. CDR1 is MDHEN and CDR2 is SYDVKM in the germline V gene. The CDR3 loop is CASRTPKTGAGNTIYF. DNA for the CDR3: TGTGCCAGCAGAACACCAAAGACAGGGGCCGGAAACACCATATATTTT. Full variable domain (remainder filled in from reference TRBV28 and TRBJ1-3): DVKVTQSSRYLVKRTGEKVFLECVQDMDHENMFWYRQDPGLGLRLIYFSYDVKMKEKGDIPEGYSVSREKKERFSLILESASTNQTSMYLCASRTPKTGAGNTIYFGEGSWLTVV.

CDR3: CASSEGGGTKVNSPLHF. The CDR3 nucleotides read TGCGCCAGCAGTGAAGGCGGCGGGACGAAGGTTAATTCACCCCTCCACTTT. V usage is TRBV10-1 and J usage is TRBJ1-6; D may be TRBD1 (5 bases). Trimming shortened V by 3 bases and J by 6 bases, and 18 bases separated the two germline ends. Germline V lookup: CDR1 WNHNN, CDR2 SYGVQD (reference sequence). The CDR3 consists of 17 residues.

This sequence joins TRBV5-1 and TRBJ2-7, with 9 bases fitting TRBD1. This CDR3 has 15 amino acids. Germline lookup yields CDR1 SGHRS and CDR2 YFSETQ. Germline trimming cut 5 bases from V and 5 bases from J; bases unmatched to any gene: 11. CDR3 in DNA: TGCGCCAGCAGACCAGGGGACAGGGATACCAACGAGCAGTACTTC. It codes for CASRPGDRDTNEQYF.